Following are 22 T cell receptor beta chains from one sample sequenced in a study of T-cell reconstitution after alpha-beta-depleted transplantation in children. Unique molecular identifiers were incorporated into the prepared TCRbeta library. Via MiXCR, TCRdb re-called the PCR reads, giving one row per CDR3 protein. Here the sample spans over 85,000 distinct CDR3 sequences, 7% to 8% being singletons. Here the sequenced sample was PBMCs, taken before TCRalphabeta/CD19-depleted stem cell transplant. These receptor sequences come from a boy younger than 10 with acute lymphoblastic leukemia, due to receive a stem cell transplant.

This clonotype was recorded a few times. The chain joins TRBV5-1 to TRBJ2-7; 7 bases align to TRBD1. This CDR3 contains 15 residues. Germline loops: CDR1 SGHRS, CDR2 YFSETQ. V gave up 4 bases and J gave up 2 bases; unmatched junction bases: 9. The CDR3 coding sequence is TGCGCCAGCAGCATGACAGGGATTAGTGCCTACGAGCAGTACTTC. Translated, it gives CASSMTGISAYEQYF.

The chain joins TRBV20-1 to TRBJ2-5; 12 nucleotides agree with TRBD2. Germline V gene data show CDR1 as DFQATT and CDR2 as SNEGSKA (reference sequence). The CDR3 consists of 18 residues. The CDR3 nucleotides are TGCAGGGCCCGGGCGGCTAGCGGGGGGGAGGGCCCCCAAGAGACCCAGTACTTC. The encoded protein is CRARAASGGEGPQETQYF.

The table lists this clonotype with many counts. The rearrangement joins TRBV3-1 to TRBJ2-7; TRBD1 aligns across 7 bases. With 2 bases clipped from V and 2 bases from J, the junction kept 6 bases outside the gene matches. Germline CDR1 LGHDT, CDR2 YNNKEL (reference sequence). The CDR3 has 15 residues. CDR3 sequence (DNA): TGTGCCAGCAGCCAAACGGGACAGTTGACCTACGAGCAGTACTTC. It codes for CASSQTGQLTYEQYF.

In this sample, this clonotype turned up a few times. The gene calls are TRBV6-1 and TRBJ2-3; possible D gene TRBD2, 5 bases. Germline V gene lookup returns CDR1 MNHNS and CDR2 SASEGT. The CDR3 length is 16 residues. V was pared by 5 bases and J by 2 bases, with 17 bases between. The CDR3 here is CASSLTGKPPTDTQYF. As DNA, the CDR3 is TGTGCCAGCAGTCTAACCGGGAAGCCCCCCACAGATACGCAGTATTTT.

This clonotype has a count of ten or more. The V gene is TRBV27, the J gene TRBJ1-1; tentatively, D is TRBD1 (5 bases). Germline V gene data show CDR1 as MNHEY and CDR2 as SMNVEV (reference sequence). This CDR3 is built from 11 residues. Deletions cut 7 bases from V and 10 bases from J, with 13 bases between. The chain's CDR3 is CASNTGLVAFF. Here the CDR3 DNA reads TGTGCCAGCAACACAGGCCTGGTAGCTTTCTTT.

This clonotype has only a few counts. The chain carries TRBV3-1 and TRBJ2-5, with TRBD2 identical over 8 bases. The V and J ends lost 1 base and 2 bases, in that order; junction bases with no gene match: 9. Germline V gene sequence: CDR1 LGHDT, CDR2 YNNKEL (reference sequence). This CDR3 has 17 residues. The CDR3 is CASSQVLAELIQETQYF. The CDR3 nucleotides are TGTGCCAGCAGCCAAGTACTAGCGGAGCTTATTCAAGAGACCCAGTACTTC.

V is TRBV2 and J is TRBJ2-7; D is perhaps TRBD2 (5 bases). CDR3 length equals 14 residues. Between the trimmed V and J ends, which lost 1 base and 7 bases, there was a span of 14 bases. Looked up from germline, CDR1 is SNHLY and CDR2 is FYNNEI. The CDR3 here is CASSEGGPLGEQYF. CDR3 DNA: TGTGCCAGCAGTGAAGGCGGGCCCTTGGGGGAGCAGTACTTC.

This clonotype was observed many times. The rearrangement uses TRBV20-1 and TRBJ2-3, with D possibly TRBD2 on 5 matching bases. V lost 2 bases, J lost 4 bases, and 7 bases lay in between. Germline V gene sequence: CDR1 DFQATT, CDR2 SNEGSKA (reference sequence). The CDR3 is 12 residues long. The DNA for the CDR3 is TGCAGTGCTAGACCTAGCCCAGATACGCAGTATTTT. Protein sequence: CSARPSPDTQYF.

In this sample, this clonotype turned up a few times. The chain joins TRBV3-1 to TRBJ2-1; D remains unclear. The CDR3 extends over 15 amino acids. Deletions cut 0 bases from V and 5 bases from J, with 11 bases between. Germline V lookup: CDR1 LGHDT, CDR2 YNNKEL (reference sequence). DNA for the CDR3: TGTGCCAGCAGCCAAGAGAGTGGTACAAACAATGAGCAGTTCTTC. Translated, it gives CASSQESGTNNEQFF.

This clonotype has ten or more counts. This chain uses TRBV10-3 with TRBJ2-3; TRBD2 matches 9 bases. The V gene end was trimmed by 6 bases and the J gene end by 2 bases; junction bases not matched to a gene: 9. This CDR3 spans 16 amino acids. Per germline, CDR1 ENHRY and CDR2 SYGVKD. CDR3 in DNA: TGTGCCATCAGATATAGCGGGGGCCCTTACACAGATACGCAGTATTTT. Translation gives CAIRYSGGPYTDTQYF.

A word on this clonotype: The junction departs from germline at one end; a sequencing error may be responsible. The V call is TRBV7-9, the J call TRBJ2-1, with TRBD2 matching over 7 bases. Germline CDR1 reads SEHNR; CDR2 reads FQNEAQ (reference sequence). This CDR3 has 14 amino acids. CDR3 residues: CASNLAGSNNEQFF. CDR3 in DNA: TGTGCCAGCAACTTAGCGGGCAGTAACAATGAGCAGTTCTTC.

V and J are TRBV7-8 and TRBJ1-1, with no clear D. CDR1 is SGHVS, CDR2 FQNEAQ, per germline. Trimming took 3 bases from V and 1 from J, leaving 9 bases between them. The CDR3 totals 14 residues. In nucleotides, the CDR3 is TGTGCCAGCAGCTTTCGAGAGTGGAACACTGAAGCTTTCTTT. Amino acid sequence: CASSFREWNTEAFF.

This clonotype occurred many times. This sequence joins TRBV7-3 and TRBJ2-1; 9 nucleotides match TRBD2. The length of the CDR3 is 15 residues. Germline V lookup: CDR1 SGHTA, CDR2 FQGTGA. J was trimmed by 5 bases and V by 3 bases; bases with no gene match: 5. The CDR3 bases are TGTGCCAGCAGCTTGACTAGCGGTGTACACAATGAGCAGTTCTTC. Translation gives CASSLTSGVHNEQFF.

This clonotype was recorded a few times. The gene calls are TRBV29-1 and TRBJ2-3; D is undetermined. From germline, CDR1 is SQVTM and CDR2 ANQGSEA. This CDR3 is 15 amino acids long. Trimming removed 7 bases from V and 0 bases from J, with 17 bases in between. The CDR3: CSATRVRASTDTQYF. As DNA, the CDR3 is TGCAGCGCGACCCGGGTACGCGCTAGCACAGATACGCAGTATTTT.

The CDR3 coding sequence is TGTGCCAGCAGTTTAGTAGGTATTCAGTACTTC. It yields the protein CASSLVGIQYF. V and J are TRBV12-3 or TRBV12-4 and TRBJ2-4; D is unresolved. The CDR3 loop spans 11 amino acids. The germline V and J ends were trimmed by 1 base and 10 bases, with 5 bases remaining between them.

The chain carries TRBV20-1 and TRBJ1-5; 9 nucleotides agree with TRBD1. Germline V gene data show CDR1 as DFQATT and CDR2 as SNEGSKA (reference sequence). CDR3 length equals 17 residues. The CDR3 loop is CCARDGDRAGGNQPQHF. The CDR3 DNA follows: TGCTGCGCTAGAGATGGGGACAGGGCGGGAGGCAATCAGCCCCAGCATTTT.

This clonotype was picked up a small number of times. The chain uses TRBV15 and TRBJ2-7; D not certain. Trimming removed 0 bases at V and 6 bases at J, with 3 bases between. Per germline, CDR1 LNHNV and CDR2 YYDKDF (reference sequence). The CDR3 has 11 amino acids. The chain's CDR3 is CATSREGEQYF. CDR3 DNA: TGTGCCACCAGCAGAGAAGGCGAGCAGTACTTC.

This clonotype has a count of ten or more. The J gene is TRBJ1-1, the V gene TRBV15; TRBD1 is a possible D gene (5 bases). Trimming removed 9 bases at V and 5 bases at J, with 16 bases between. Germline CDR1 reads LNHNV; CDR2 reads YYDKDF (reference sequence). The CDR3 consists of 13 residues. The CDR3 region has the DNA TGTGCCACAGATACTTGGGACCGGACTGAAGCTTTCTTT. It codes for CATDTWDRTEAFF.

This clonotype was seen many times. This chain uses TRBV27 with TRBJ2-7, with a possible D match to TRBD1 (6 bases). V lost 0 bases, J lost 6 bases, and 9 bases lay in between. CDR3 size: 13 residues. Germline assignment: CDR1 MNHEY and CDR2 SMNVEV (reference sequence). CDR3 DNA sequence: TGTGCCAGCAGTTTATCTGTCAGGGGCGAGCAGTACTTC. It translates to CASSLSVRGEQYF.

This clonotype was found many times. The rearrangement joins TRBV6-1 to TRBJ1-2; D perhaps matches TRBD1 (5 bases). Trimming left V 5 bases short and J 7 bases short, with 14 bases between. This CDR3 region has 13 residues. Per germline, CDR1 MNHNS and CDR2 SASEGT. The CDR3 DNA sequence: TGTGCCAGCAGTCGCAGGGTAGGAGGTGGCTACACCTTC. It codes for CASSRRVGGGYTF.

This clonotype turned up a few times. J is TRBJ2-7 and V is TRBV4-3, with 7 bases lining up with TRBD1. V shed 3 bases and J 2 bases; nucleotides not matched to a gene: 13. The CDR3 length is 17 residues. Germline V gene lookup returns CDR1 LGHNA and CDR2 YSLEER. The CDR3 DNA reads TGCGCCAGCAGCCAGGCGGCGGTGACAGGGTTCACCTACGAGCAGTACTTC. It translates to CASSQAAVTGFTYEQYF.

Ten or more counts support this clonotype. The CDR3 bases are TGTGCCATCAGTGCACAGGGGGACCAAGAGACCCAGTACTTC. Translation gives CAISAQGDQETQYF. The rearrangement links TRBV10-3 to TRBJ2-5, with 8 bases identical to TRBD1. J gave up 0 bases and V 4 bases, and 1 base lay outside the gene matches. CDR1 and CDR2 from the germline V gene are ENHRY and SYGVKD. The CDR3 length is 14 residues.